The 29 T cell receptor beta chains below were found in one sample sequenced in a study of control samples from healthy donors and cancer patients. TCRdb keeps only in-frame clones here, not all; method: immunoSEQ multiplex PCR. The table has some 120,000 clones, around 92% seen once. The sequenced sample consisted of PBMCs. The receptors here all came from an elderly man with head and neck cancer.

J is TRBJ1-5 and V is TRBV7-2; D gene ambiguous. CDR3 size: 15 residues. The V gene lost 2 bases and the J gene lost 1 base, with 9 bases spanning the gap. Germline V gene sequence: CDR1 SGHTA, CDR2 FQGNSA. CDR3 DNA: TGTGCCAGCAGCTTAAAGGCCTTAAGCAATCAGCCCCAGCATTTT. This encodes CASSLKALSNQPQHF.

The rearrangement uses TRBV3-1 (or the pseudogene TRBV3-2) and TRBJ2-1; 14 bases fit TRBD2. Germline CDR1 and CDR2: LGHDT and YNNKEL (reference sequence). Trimming took 0 bases from V and 3 from J; bases not matched to a gene: 7. The CDR3 runs to 19 residues. DNA for the CDR3: TGTGCCAGCAGCCAAGATGCCGGGACTAGCGGGAGCATCTACAATGAGCAGTTCTTC. Translation gives CASSQDAGTSGSIYNEQFF.

As for this clone: An end of the junction differs from the germline gene, which may be a read error. The chain couples TRBV12-3 or TRBV12-4 to TRBJ1-2, with D unresolved. The CDR3 sequence is 13 residues long. The CDR3: CASSFRGNYGHTF. CDR3 sequence (DNA): TGTGCCAGCAGTTTTCGGGGTAACTATGGCCACACCTTC.

The rearrangement links TRBV7-2 to TRBJ2-5, with D tentatively TRBD2 (7 bases). The CDR3 has 16 residues. V was shortened by 0 bases and J by 2 bases, with 13 bases between the two germline ends. The germline V gene encodes CDR1 SGHTA and CDR2 FQGNSA. The CDR3: CASSLAFGGRQETQYF. The CDR3 bases are TGTGCCAGCAGCTTAGCGTTCGGGGGGCGGCAAGAGACCCAGTACTTC.

This chain links TRBV6-5 with TRBJ1-2; D unclear. Per the germline V gene, CDR1 is MNHEY and CDR2 is SVGAGI. V lost 2 bases, J lost 3 bases, and 10 bases lay in between. The CDR3 spans 14 residues. Here the CDR3 DNA reads TGTGCCAGCAGTTACATTCACGGCGACTATGGCTACACCTTC. Translated: CASSYIHGDYGYTF.

This rearrangement joins TRBV28 to TRBJ1-4; 8 bases are shared with TRBD1. The V and J ends lost 4 bases and 10 bases, in that order; junction bases with no gene match: 14. CDR1 MDHEN and CDR2 SYDVKM come from the germline V gene. This CDR3 has 16 amino acids. The CDR3: CASSSPRTGTARKLFF. The CDR3 bases are TGTGCCAGCAGTTCGCCTCGGACAGGGACGGCACGAAAACTGTTTTTT.

The chain employs TRBV5-1 and TRBJ2-1; the match to TRBD1 covers 9 bases. V was pared by 4 bases and J by 4 bases, with 9 bases of the junction left unmatched. Germline V gene lookup returns CDR1 SGHRS and CDR2 YFSETQ. The length of the CDR3 is 16 residues. The CDR3: CASSLETGGEYNEQFF. CDR3 nucleotides: TGCGCCAGCAGCCTTGAAACAGGGGGCGAATACAATGAGCAGTTCTTC.

V is TRBV5-3 and J is TRBJ2-1; TRBD2 aligns across 7 bases. TRBV5-3 is an ORF, with its function uncertain. The CDR3 loop spans 15 amino acids. With V trimmed by 2 bases and J by 1 base, 3 bases remained unmatched. The CDR3 DNA is TGTGCCAGAAGCTTAGGCGGGAGATCCTACAATGAGCAGTTCTTC. It yields the protein CARSLGGRSYNEQFF.

The rearrangement joins TRBV6-5 to TRBJ2-2; 13 nucleotides align to TRBD2. CDR1 is MNHEY, CDR2 SVGAGI, per germline. The CDR3 is 14 residues long. The trim removed 10 bases at V and 5 bases at J, leaving 4 bases unmatched. In DNA form, the CDR3 reads TGTGCCACCCGGACTAGCGGGGGTACCGGGGAGCTGTTTTTT. It codes for CATRTSGGTGELFF.

The chain uses TRBV29-1 and TRBJ2-1; 10 positions match TRBD2. The germline V gene encodes CDR1 SQVTM and CDR2 ANQGSEA. This CDR3 spans 16 amino acids. The junction had 9 bases not matched to a gene; V was cut back by 3 bases and J by 4 bases. The CDR3 sequence is CSVEPASGSHYNEQFF. CDR3 bases: TGCAGCGTTGAGCCGGCTAGCGGGAGTCATTACAATGAGCAGTTCTTC.

The sample holds one count of this clone. This chain connects TRBV6-5 to TRBJ1-5; the D gene is possibly TRBD1 (6 bases). Trimming removed 6 bases at V and 11 bases at J, with 17 bases between. The CDR3 contains 13 residues. The germline CDR1 and CDR2 sequences are MNHEY and SVGAGI. The CDR3 reads CASSQTGPMSQHF. For the CDR3, the DNA is TGTGCCAGCAGCCAGACAGGTCCTATGTCCCAGCATTTT.

The chain combines TRBV7-9 with TRBJ1-2; no reliable D call. The CDR3 length is 15 residues. Germline CDR1 SEHNR, CDR2 FQNEAQ (reference sequence). V gave up 5 bases and J gave up 6 bases, with 19 bases separating them. The CDR3 bases are TGTGCCAGCAGCGCCTCATTAAAGGTGGGGAATGGCTACACCTTC. Protein product: CASSASLKVGNGYTF.

The chain couples TRBV11-3 to TRBJ2-2; D call uncertain. V was shortened by 2 bases and J by 6 bases, with 4 bases between the two germline ends. CDR1 SGHNT and CDR2 YENEEA come from the germline V gene. This CDR3 is built from 12 residues. CDR3 sequence reads: CASSLYAGELFF. CDR3 in DNA: TGTGCCAGCAGCTTATATGCCGGGGAGCTGTTTTTT. Filled out from reference TRBV11-3 and TRBJ2-2, the complete variable domain reads EAGVVQSPRYKIIEKKQPVAFWCNPISGHNTLYWYLQNLGQGPELLIRYENEEAVDDSQLPKDRFSAERLKGVDSTLKIQPAELGDSAVYLCASSLYAGELFFGEGSRLTVL.

V is TRBV29-1 and J is TRBJ1-4; 9 bases map to TRBD1. The CDR3 runs 14 residues. J lost 8 bases, V lost 7 bases, and 11 bases had no gene match. From germline, CDR1 is SQVTM and CDR2 ANQGSEA. Written as DNA, the CDR3 is TGCAGCGCCGAAACCGGGACAGGGAGAGAAAAACTGTTTTTT. It yields the protein CSAETGTGREKLFF.

This clone was seen more than once but under ten times. This chain joins TRBV5-1 and TRBJ1-1, with D perhaps matching TRBD1 (5 bases). The germline gives CDR1 SGHRS, CDR2 YFSETQ. The V gene lost 6 bases and the J gene lost 8 bases, with 11 bases spanning the gap. The CDR3 length is 11 residues. The CDR3 coding sequence is TGCGCCAGCATGCTTGAGGGGGAAGCTTTCTTT. Translated: CASMLEGEAFF.

The chain employs TRBV11-3 and TRBJ2-6; 12 nucleotides align to TRBD1. Germline CDR1 reads SGHNT; CDR2 reads YENEEA. The V segment lost 8 bases and the J segment 3 bases; nucleotides outside the gene matches: 14. The CDR3 sequence is 19 residues long. DNA for the CDR3: TGTGCCAGCGCTACGACCGGGACAGGGGGCGCGAGTGGGGCCAACGTCCTGACTTTC. Its protein product is CASATTGTGGASGANVLTF.

The chain joins TRBV9 to TRBJ2-2; TRBD1 agrees at 8 bases. The germline CDR1 and CDR2 sequences are SGDLS and YYNGEE. CDR3 length equals 18 residues. The J segment lost 0 bases and the V segment lost 1 base, leaving 8 bases of the junction unmatched. The CDR3 DNA reads TGTGCCAGCAGCGTAAACCCCCCAGGGGGCACGAACACCGGGGAGCTGTTTTTT. Encoded protein: CASSVNPPGGTNTGELFF.

The CDR3 reads CASSPGTPLYGYTF. As DNA, the CDR3 is TGTGCCAGCTCACCAGGAACACCCCTCTATGGCTACACCTTC. The chain links TRBV18 to TRBJ1-2; D is unclear. Germline CDR1 reads KGHSH; CDR2 reads LQKENI. Between the trimmed V and J ends, which lost 2 bases and 4 bases, there was a span of 11 bases. CDR3 length equals 14 residues.

The CDR3 sequence is CASSHRPSEGQGSRQPNYGYTF. The CDR3 bases are TGCGCCAGCAGCCATCGCCCGAGTGAGGGGCAGGGGTCGCGCCAACCTAACTATGGCTACACCTTC. The chain has TRBV4-1 and TRBJ1-2; weak D call: TRBD1 (6 bases). Germline V gene data show CDR1 as MGHRA and CDR2 as YSYEKL. V shed 3 bases and J shed 0 bases, with 32 bases lying between them. CDR3 size: 22 residues.

V gene TRBV5-6 combines with J gene TRBJ2-7; TRBD1 or TRBD2 may be the D gene (5 bases each). The ends were cut back, 4 bases at V and 3 bases at J, with 14 bases in the middle. CDR3 size: 14 residues. Germline CDR1 SGHDT, CDR2 YYEEEE. The CDR3 sequence is CASSIGTIIYEQYF. The CDR3 nucleotides read TGTGCCAGCAGCATCGGGACCATTATCTACGAGCAGTACTTC.

The V gene is TRBV30, the J gene TRBJ2-3; TRBD1 matches at 7 bases. This CDR3 contains 14 residues. Germline loops: CDR1 GTSNPN, CDR2 SVGIG (reference sequence). V was clipped by 4 bases and J by 1 base; unmatched bases: 5. Here the CDR3 reads CAWTFGQGTDTQYF. CDR3 DNA: TGTGCCTGGACCTTCGGACAGGGCACAGATACGCAGTATTTT.

The chain uses TRBV11-3 and TRBJ1-1, with a tentative D call TRBD1 (6 bases). V lost 1 base and J lost 4, with 22 bases in between. This CDR3 comprises 18 residues. Germline lookup yields CDR1 SGHNT and CDR2 YENEEA. The DNA for the CDR3 is TGTGCCAGCAGCTTAGCAAATAGGGGGTCGGCAGAGATCACTGAAGCTTTCTTT. It encodes CASSLANRGSAEITEAFF.

The V and J genes are TRBV18 and TRBJ2-1, with 7 nucleotides matching TRBD1. The CDR3 length is 12 residues. With 4 bases clipped from V and 8 bases from J, the junction kept 2 bases outside the gene matches. The germline V gene encodes CDR1 KGHSH and CDR2 LQKENI. The CDR3 DNA is TGTGCCAGCTCACAACAGGGGTATGAGCAGTTCTTC. This translates into CASSQQGYEQFF. The whole variable domain, filled in from reference TRBV18 and TRBJ2-1, reads NAGVMQNPRHLVRRRGQEARLRCSPMKGHSHVYWYRQLPEEGLKFMVYLQKENIIDESGMPKERFSAEFPKEGPSILRIQQVVRGDSAAYFCASSQQGYEQFFGPGTRLTVL.

This chain links TRBV15 with TRBJ1-2, with D uncertain. This CDR3 comprises 18 residues. Trimming stripped 0 bases from V and 4 bases from J, with 21 bases between. Germline CDR1 and CDR2: LNHNV and YYDKDF (reference sequence). CDR3: CATSRDLGSHLPSYGYTF. DNA for the CDR3: TGTGCCACCAGCAGAGATCTTGGCAGCCACTTACCGTCCTATGGCTACACCTTC.

This clone was observed a few times. This chain connects TRBV10-3 to TRBJ1-1, with TRBD1 identical over 7 bases. Germline CDR1 is ENHRY and CDR2 is SYGVKD. With 3 bases clipped from V and 4 bases from J, the junction kept 11 bases outside the gene matches. The CDR3 extends over 16 amino acids. The CDR3 here is CAISDRRQGRGTEAFF. CDR3 sequence (DNA): TGTGCCATCAGTGACAGAAGACAGGGTAGGGGCACTGAAGCTTTCTTT.

The chain employs TRBV7-9 and TRBJ2-1, with no clear D. Per germline, CDR1 SEHNR and CDR2 FQNEAQ (reference sequence). The CDR3 covers 12 residues. Trimming left V 1 base short and J 7 bases short, with 5 bases between. The CDR3 DNA reads as TGTGCCAGCAGCTTAGTAGGTAATGAGCAGTTCTTC. Protein product: CASSLVGNEQFF.

The CDR3 DNA reads TGTGCCAGCAGTTTTCGGGGGGCAAGCACAGATACGCAGTATTTT. This translates into CASSFRGASTDTQYF. The chain has TRBV27 and TRBJ2-3; possible D gene TRBD2, 7 bases. V gave up 3 bases and J gave up 0 bases, with 10 bases separating them. Germline V gives CDR1 MNHEY, CDR2 SMNVEV (reference sequence). This CDR3 spans 15 amino acids.

This CDR3 reads CASSQAPTFSGNTIYF. For the CDR3, the DNA is TGCGCCAGCAGCCAAGCCCCGACTTTCTCTGGAAACACCATATATTTT. The chain carries TRBV4-3 and TRBJ1-3; D gene uncertain. Trimming cost V 1 base and J 0 bases, with 10 bases left between them. Per the germline V gene, CDR1 is LGHNA and CDR2 is YSLEER. The CDR3 is 16 amino acids.

The rearrangement uses TRBV19 and TRBJ1-1; 7 bases agree with TRBD1. V lost 9 bases, J lost 6 bases, and 10 bases stayed unmatched. The germline V gene has CDR1 LNHDA and CDR2 SQIVND (reference sequence). The CDR3 runs 13 residues. Here the CDR3 DNA reads TGTGCCAGCATTAGGACAGGCCAAGCTGAAGCTTTCTTT. This translates into CASIRTGQAEAFF.